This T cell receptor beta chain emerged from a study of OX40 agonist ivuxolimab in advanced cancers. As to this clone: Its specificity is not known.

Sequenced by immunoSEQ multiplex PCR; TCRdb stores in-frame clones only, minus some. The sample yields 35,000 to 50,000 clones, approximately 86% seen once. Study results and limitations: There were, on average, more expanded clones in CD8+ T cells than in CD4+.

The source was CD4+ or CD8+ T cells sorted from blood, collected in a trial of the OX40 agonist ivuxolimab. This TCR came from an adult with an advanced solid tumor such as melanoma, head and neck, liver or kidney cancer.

The chain's CDR3 is CASSLAEASGSGEQYF. CDR3 bases: TGTGCCAGCAGCTTAGCGGAAGCTAGCGGGAGTGGAGAGCAGTACTTC. This chain joins TRBV7-2 and TRBJ2-7; 10 positions match TRBD2. The J segment lost 7 bases and the V segment lost 0 bases, leaving 9 bases of the junction unmatched. The CDR3 is made up of 16 amino acids. In germline, CDR1 is SGHTA, CDR2 FQGNSA.